Presented here are 14 T cell receptor beta chains from one specimen sequenced in a study of blood T cell repertoires in COVID-19 (dated by TCRdb to 2020 to 2022). The library was made by the immunoSEQ multiplex PCR assay. The source is immuneACCESS, and TCRdb retained only in-frame sequences with V and J called. Part of the clones is not carried over; for the studies checked, unresolved V genes explain less than half of this, and the remainder is unexplained. Counted in this sample were around 440,000 clones; around 88% of them appeared once. Around 12% of the sample is taken by the ten largest. The sequencing input was peripheral blood. Source of these receptors: a woman aged 45 to 65 with COVID-19, enrolled during active disease.

The chain employs TRBV30 and TRBJ2-3; weak D call: TRBD2 (7 bases). Trimming removed 4 bases from V and 6 bases from J, with 14 bases in between. The CDR3 loop spans 13 amino acids. The germline V gene has CDR1 GTSNPN and CDR2 SVGIG (reference sequence). The CDR3 reads CAWNGGLGDTQYF. DNA of the CDR3: TGTGCCTGGAACGGGGGGCTGGGGGATACGCAGTATTTT.

The chain couples TRBV3-1 (or the pseudogene TRBV3-2) to TRBJ1-3; D uncertain. The V gene lost 1 base and the J gene lost 4 bases, with 11 bases spanning the gap. The CDR3 consists of 15 residues. Germline assignment: CDR1 LGHDT and CDR2 YNNKEL (reference sequence). DNA for the CDR3: TGTGCCAGCAGCCAAGGGCAATCTCACGGAAACACCATATATTTT. Translating gives CASSQGQSHGNTIYF.

The J gene is TRBJ2-1, the V gene TRBV30; 9 positions agree with TRBD2. The CDR3 extends over 18 amino acids. Germline values: CDR1 GTSNPN, CDR2 SVGIG (reference sequence). Unmatched junction bases numbered 26, after V lost 3 bases and J lost 14 bases. The CDR3 nucleotides read TGTGCCTGGAGCGCCACCCTACTTGGGCGGGGGGGCAAAGGATGGGAGTTCTTC. Translation gives CAWSATLLGRGGKGWEFF. The full variable domain, completed using reference TRBV30 and TRBJ2-1, is SQTIHQWPATLVQPVGSPLSLECTVEGTSNPNLYWYRQAAGRGLQLLFYSVGIGQISSEVPQNLSASRPQDRQFILSSKKLLLSDSGFYLCAWSATLLGRGGKGWEFFGPGTRLTVL.

In this sample, this clone turned up once. The chain recombines TRBV30 with TRBJ2-3; D unresolved. Germline values: CDR1 GTSNPN, CDR2 SVGIG (reference sequence). The CDR3 length is 12 residues. V lost 2 bases, J lost 1 base, and 4 bases lay in between. The CDR3 loop reads CAWSKRTDTQYF. In DNA, the CDR3 is TGTGCCTGGAGTAAGCGCACAGATACGCAGTATTTT.

CDR3: CASSPGTSGVSDTQYF. The CDR3 nucleotides read TGTGCCAGCAGCCCCGGGACTAGCGGGGTATCAGATACGCAGTATTTT. The V and J genes are TRBV5-5 and TRBJ2-3; TRBD2 agrees at 13 bases. This CDR3 has 16 residues. The trim removed 4 bases at V and 4 bases at J, leaving 6 bases unmatched. CDR1 is SGHKS, CDR2 YYEKEE, per germline (reference sequence).

This clone was detected only a few times. The rearrangement joins TRBV2 to TRBJ1-4, with 9 positions matching TRBD1. V gave up 5 bases and J gave up 5 bases; unmatched junction bases: 3. The CDR3 spans 14 residues. Per germline, CDR1 SNHLY and CDR2 FYNNEI. The CDR3 nucleotides are TGTGCCAGCAGTCCGGACAGGGGAAATGAAAAACTGTTTTTT. This translates into CASSPDRGNEKLFF.

The rearrangement uses TRBV7-9 and TRBJ1-1; TRBD1 matches at 10 bases. The CDR3 length is 17 residues. Per the germline V gene, CDR1 is SEHNR and CDR2 is FQNEAQ (reference sequence). Losses at the gene ends were 1 base for V and 1 base for J; bases not matched to a gene: 6. DNA of the CDR3: TGTGCCAGCAGCTTAGTAGGGACAGGGGCTCCGAACACTGAAGCTTTCTTT. It codes for CASSLVGTGAPNTEAFF.

The chain recombines TRBV7-9 with TRBJ2-7, with D perhaps TRBD2 (6 bases). CDR1 SEHNR and CDR2 FQNEAQ come from the germline V gene (reference sequence). V shed 0 bases and J shed 7 bases, with 13 bases lying between them. The CDR3 is 14 amino acids. The CDR3 nucleotides read TGTGCCAGCAGCTTAGCGGGGGGAGAGGGGGAGCAGTACTTC. Encoded protein: CASSLAGGEGEQYF.

This chain links TRBV6-5 with TRBJ2-1, with 14 bases lining up with TRBD2. CDR1 is MNHEY, CDR2 SVGAGI, per germline. The CDR3 totals 15 residues. V shed 5 bases, J shed 11 bases, and the junction held 8 bases outside the gene matches. The CDR3 is CASSTPGLAGAQQFF. CDR3 nucleotides: TGTGCCAGCAGTACACCGGGACTAGCGGGGGCCCAGCAGTTCTTC.

V and J are TRBV11-2 and TRBJ1-2, with 8 bases fitting TRBD1. CDR3 length: 14 amino acids. CDR1 SGHAT and CDR2 FQNNGV come from the germline V gene. V lost 3 bases and J lost 7; bases outside the gene matches: 7. CDR3 protein: CASSFPGGLGGYTF. The CDR3 DNA sequence: TGTGCCAGCAGCTTCCCAGGGGGCTTAGGTGGCTACACCTTC.

The chain carries TRBV5-1 and TRBJ1-1; D unclear. The CDR3 has 14 residues. Deletions cut 5 bases from V and 1 base from J, with 12 bases between. Germline lookup yields CDR1 SGHRS and CDR2 YFSETQ. This chain's CDR3 is CASSDQRGNTEAFF. The CDR3 nucleotides are TGCGCCAGCAGTGACCAACGGGGGAACACTGAAGCTTTCTTT.

The rearrangement uses TRBV3-1 (or the pseudogene TRBV3-2) and TRBJ2-1; D gene uncertain. Germline V gene data show CDR1 as LGHDT and CDR2 as YNNKEL (reference sequence). CDR3 size: 16 residues. The ends were cut back, 0 bases at V and 7 bases at J, with 16 bases in the middle. The CDR3 sequence: CASSQDGSLVVNEQFF. CDR3 nucleotide sequence: TGTGCCAGCAGCCAAGATGGAAGCCTAGTTGTTAATGAGCAGTTCTTC.

This chain connects TRBV6-5 to TRBJ1-6; TRBD1 matches 9 bases. Germline CDR1 MNHEY, CDR2 SVGAGI. This CDR3 contains 14 residues. J lost 8 bases, V lost 6 bases, and 5 bases had no gene match. CDR3 DNA: TGTGCCAGCAGCCGGACAGGGGTGGATTCACCCCTCCACTTT. Its translation is CASSRTGVDSPLHF.

In regard to this clone: Relative to the germline gene, one junction end is altered; a read error may explain this. J is TRBJ2-7 and V is TRBV13; D is unresolved. The CDR3 contains 12 residues. Germline assignment: CDR1 PRHDT and CDR2 FYEKMQ (reference sequence). The CDR3 loop reads CATTRGRGEQYF. CDR3 DNA sequence: TGTGCCACAACCCGAGGAAGAGGCGAGCAGTATTTC.